Below are 27 T cell receptor beta chains sequenced from a single sample in a study of control samples from healthy donors and cancer patients. TCRdb's table, derived via immunoSEQ multiplex PCR, lists solely in-frame clones and lacks some. This sample has approximately 230,000 clones, with over 70% found just once. Material: PBMCs. Every receptor here comes from a woman in her sixties with lung cancer.

The chain carries TRBV19 and TRBJ2-7; 8 bases match TRBD2. The CDR3 length is 13 residues. Germline V CDR1 and CDR2: LNHDA, SQIVND (reference sequence). J was trimmed by 6 bases and V by 9 bases; bases with no gene match: 10. The CDR3 region has the DNA TGTGCCAGCGGGGGGGCAGCCGCTGCCGAGCAGTACTTC. Residues: CASGGAAAAEQYF.

This chain connects TRBV19 to TRBJ1-5; 7 bases fit TRBD1. Germline CDR1 and CDR2: LNHDA and SQIVND (reference sequence). Trimming took 6 bases from V and 7 from J; bases not matched to a gene: 3. The CDR3 contains 12 residues. CDR3 DNA: TGTGCCAGTAGGACAGGGTTACAGCCCCAGCATTTT. Protein sequence: CASRTGLQPQHF.

The chain joins TRBV24-1 to TRBJ2-5; TRBD2 aligns across 11 bases. The CDR3 is 15 residues long. V gave up 3 bases and J gave up 3 bases; unmatched junction bases: 2. The germline gives CDR1 KGHDR, CDR2 SFDVKD. CDR3 sequence (DNA): TGTGCCACCAGTGATGTACTAGCGGGAGAAGAGACCCAGTACTTC. Protein: CATSDVLAGEETQYF.

CDR3 sequence (DNA): TGCAGCGTTTCCTCGGGGGCCCCTGAAGCTTTCTTT. Translation: CSVSSGAPEAFF. The chain combines TRBV29-1 with TRBJ1-1, with D possibly matching TRBD1 (6 bases). V was trimmed by 5 bases and J by 6 bases, leaving 13 bases between them. The CDR3 is 12 residues long. The germline gives CDR1 SQVTM, CDR2 ANQGSEA.

The gene calls are TRBV2 and TRBJ2-5; no clear D gene. Germline values: CDR1 SNHLY, CDR2 FYNNEI. Trimming cost V 7 bases and J 5 bases, with 17 bases left between them. CDR3 length: 14 residues. CDR3 in amino acids: CASIGSARFETQYF. The CDR3 nucleotides are TGTGCCAGCATAGGGTCGGCTCGGTTCGAGACCCAGTACTTC.

The chain couples TRBV19 to TRBJ1-5; 8 bases line up with TRBD1. The CDR3 has 17 residues. J was trimmed by 6 bases and V by 0 bases; bases with no gene match: 10. Germline-derived CDR1 and CDR2 are LNHDA and SQIVND (reference sequence). The chain's CDR3 is CASSIDPGGQGSQPQHF. For the CDR3, the DNA is TGTGCCAGTAGTATAGATCCAGGAGGACAGGGCAGTCAGCCCCAGCATTTT. Full variable domain (rest looked up from reference TRBV19 and TRBJ1-5): DGGITQSPKYLFRKEGQNVTLSCEQNLNHDAMYWYRQDPGQGLRLIYYSQIVNDFQKGDIAEGYSVSREKKESFPLTVTSAQKNPTAFYLCASSIDPGGQGSQPQHFGDGTRLSIL.

The chain combines TRBV12-5 with TRBJ2-1; maybe TRBD1 (7 bases). V was clipped by 5 bases and J by 7 bases, with 21 bases between them. This CDR3 comprises 16 residues. Germline V gives CDR1 LGHNT, CDR2 FRNRAP. In DNA, the CDR3 is TGTGCTAGTGGTACGGGCGGGACAGACAGCGAAAATGAGCAGTTCTTC. Amino acid sequence: CASGTGGTDSENEQFF.

The chain couples TRBV11-2 to TRBJ2-7; the match to TRBD1 covers 7 bases. V lost 5 bases and J lost 6; bases outside the gene matches: 16. Germline assignment: CDR1 SGHAT and CDR2 FQNNGV. CDR3 length: 16 amino acids. This CDR3 is CASSPNAGTVTREQYF. CDR3 nucleotide sequence: TGTGCCAGCAGCCCTAATGCCGGGACAGTAACTCGCGAGCAGTACTTC.

This clone occurred a few times. The chain employs TRBV15 and TRBJ2-3; TRBD2 is a possible D gene (5 bases). The CDR3 is made up of 13 amino acids. V lost 0 bases, J lost 9 bases, and 10 bases lay in between. Germline V gene data show CDR1 as LNHNV and CDR2 as YYDKDF (reference sequence). DNA for the CDR3: TGTGCCACCAGCAGAGATGTGGCGGGCACGCAGTATTTT. It encodes CATSRDVAGTQYF.

This clone appeared a single time. The rearrangement links TRBV19 to TRBJ2-1, with 9 bases identical to TRBD2. Trimming removed 6 bases from V and 8 bases from J; junction bases left unmatched: 8. There are 14 residues in the CDR3. Looked up from germline, CDR1 is LNHDA and CDR2 is SQIVND (reference sequence). CDR3 in DNA: TGTGCCAGTAGCCGGCGGGAGGGCCGCGATGAGCAGTTCTTC. The encoded protein is CASSRREGRDEQFF. Looking up the rest from reference TRBV19 and TRBJ2-1 gives the full variable domain: DGGITQSPKYLFRKEGQNVTLSCEQNLNHDAMYWYRQDPGQGLRLIYYSQIVNDFQKGDIAEGYSVSREKKESFPLTVTSAQKNPTAFYLCASSRREGRDEQFFGPGTRLTVL.

The rearrangement uses TRBV14 and TRBJ2-3, with D possibly matching TRBD2 (5 bases). The V gene lost 2 bases and the J gene lost 6 bases, with 18 bases spanning the gap. CDR1 and CDR2 (germline): SGHDN, FVKESK. This CDR3 is built from 16 residues. CDR3 residues: CASSQLGVLGADTQYF. Written as DNA, the CDR3 is TGTGCCAGCAGCCAATTAGGAGTCCTGGGAGCGGATACGCAGTATTTT.

The chain combines TRBV12-3 or TRBV12-4 with TRBJ1-4, with a possible D match to TRBD1 (6 bases). The length of the CDR3 is 13 residues. With 6 bases removed from V and 10 bases from J, the gap between germline ends came to 15 bases. The DNA for the CDR3 is TGTGCCAGCAGACGGGACAACGCTGGAAAACTGTTTTTT. Protein sequence: CASRRDNAGKLFF.

A word on this clone: At the DNA level, this CDR3 is encoded by other sequences in the same sample as well. The J gene is TRBJ2-7, the V gene TRBV27; no reliable D call. The V and J ends lost 4 bases and 4 bases respectively, with 5 bases between them. This CDR3 has 11 residues. Per the germline V gene, CDR1 is MNHEY and CDR2 is SMNVEV (reference sequence). CDR3 amino acids: CASSSPYEQYF. Here the CDR3 DNA reads TGTGCCAGCAGTTCCCCATACGAGCAGTACTTC.

The V call is TRBV9, the J call TRBJ1-5; D gene uncertain. Trimming pared 3 bases from V and 3 bases from J, leaving 13 bases between. Germline V CDR1 and CDR2: SGDLS, YYNGEE. The CDR3 runs to 15 residues. CDR3 DNA: TGTGCCAGCAGCGGTAGTCCCAGACTCAATCAGCCCCAGCATTTT. Translating it yields CASSGSPRLNQPQHF.

This chain joins TRBV27 and TRBJ2-7; TRBD2 matches at 10 bases. Germline V gene lookup returns CDR1 MNHEY and CDR2 SMNVEV (reference sequence). Trimming removed 6 bases from V and 5 bases from J; junction bases left unmatched: 7. This CDR3 comprises 14 residues. CDR3 nucleotide sequence: TGTGCCAGCAGCCAGCGGGGGGGCTTCGACGAGCAGTACTTC. Protein: CASSQRGGFDEQYF.

The chain combines TRBV7-9 with TRBJ1-2, with 7 bases that match TRBD1. The CDR3 is 15 residues long. Germline loops: CDR1 SEHNR, CDR2 FQNEAQ (reference sequence). J lost 1 base, V lost 5 bases, and 7 bases had no gene match. CDR3 sequence (DNA): TGTGCCAGCAGCCCTGGGGGGACAGTTAACTATGGCTACACCTTC. Its translation: CASSPGGTVNYGYTF.

The chain couples TRBV5-1 to TRBJ2-5, with D unclear. Germline lookup yields CDR1 SGHRS and CDR2 YFSETQ. Trimming pared 3 bases from V and 1 base from J, leaving 16 bases between. CDR3 length: 16 amino acids. The CDR3 reads CASSSARYRSQETQYF. DNA of the CDR3: TGCGCCAGCAGCTCCGCTCGTTACCGGTCCCAAGAGACCCAGTACTTC.

The chain is built from TRBV18 and TRBJ2-7, with 7 bases identical to TRBD2. From germline, CDR1 is KGHSH and CDR2 LQKENI. This CDR3 spans 13 amino acids. J was trimmed by 6 bases and V by 2 bases; bases with no gene match: 4. For the CDR3, the DNA is TGTGCCAGCTCACCAGGACTAGAGGGCGAGCAGTACTTC. Protein product: CASSPGLEGEQYF.

The chain carries TRBV2 and TRBJ1-2, with D perhaps matching TRBD1 (6 bases). V lost 2 bases to trimming and J lost 7 bases, with 14 bases between them. Per the germline V gene, CDR1 is SNHLY and CDR2 is FYNNEI. The CDR3 has 14 amino acids. The CDR3 bases are TGTGCCAGCAGTGAACGGGGGGCTTTCCTTGGCTACACCTTC. Its protein is CASSERGAFLGYTF.

The V call is TRBV5-5, the J call TRBJ2-2, with D perhaps matching TRBD1 (6 bases). The CDR3 runs 15 residues. In germline, CDR1 is SGHKS, CDR2 YYEKEE (reference sequence). The V end lost 3 bases, the J end lost 4 bases, and 13 bases lay between the germline ends. The CDR3 here is CASSSRGAATGELFF. CDR3 nucleotides: TGTGCCAGCAGCTCCAGGGGAGCGGCCACCGGGGAGCTGTTTTTT.

The chain links TRBV12-5 to TRBJ2-3, with 13 bases that match TRBD2. The CDR3 totals 16 residues. Germline CDR1 and CDR2: LGHNT and FRNRAP. Germline trimming cut 1 base from V and 4 bases from J; bases unmatched to any gene: 2. In DNA, the CDR3 is TGTGCTAGTGGTTTGGGGACTAGCGGGGGTTCAGATACGCAGTATTTT. Its protein is CASGLGTSGGSDTQYF.

The chain is built from TRBV5-1 and TRBJ2-7; D call uncertain. Trimming cost V 1 base and J 3 bases, with 8 bases left between them. The CDR3 covers 13 residues. Germline values: CDR1 SGHRS, CDR2 YFSETQ. This CDR3 reads CASSLSSLYEQYF. CDR3 nucleotide sequence: TGCGCCAGCAGCTTGAGCAGTCTCTACGAGCAGTACTTC.

V and J are TRBV7-3 and TRBJ2-1; 9 bases agree with TRBD1. The germline V gene encodes CDR1 SGHTA and CDR2 FQGTGA. The CDR3 is 14 residues long. The trim removed 5 bases at V and 5 bases at J, leaving 4 bases unmatched. In nucleotides, the CDR3 is TGTGCCAGCAGCGCAGGGACAGGGAACAATGAGCAGTTCTTC. Amino acids: CASSAGTGNNEQFF.

The chain uses TRBV27 and TRBJ2-7, with TRBD2 matching 8 bases. Germline V CDR1 and CDR2: MNHEY, SMNVEV (reference sequence). V dropped 10 bases and J dropped 1; count of bases not matched to a gene: 15. This CDR3 spans 16 amino acids. The CDR3 here is CATRRLAGEPSYEQYF. The CDR3 DNA follows: TGTGCCACTCGGCGCCTAGCGGGCGAGCCATCCTACGAGCAGTACTTC.

The chain couples TRBV6-5 to TRBJ1-6; no firm D call. Trimming removed 1 base from V and 12 bases from J, with 7 bases in between. The CDR3 has 12 residues. CDR1 is MNHEY and CDR2 is SVGAGI in the germline V gene. The DNA of the CDR3 is TGTGCCAGCAGTTACTACGGAGGACCCCTCCACTTT. The encoded protein is CASSYYGGPLHF.

A remark on this clone: Other DNA sequences in the same sample also yield this CDR3. Written as DNA, the CDR3 is TGCGCCAGCAGCTTGGCCCTAGCGGGGGGTGAGACCCAGTACTTC. Amino acid sequence: CASSLALAGGETQYF. The chain recombines TRBV5-1 with TRBJ2-5; TRBD2 matches 11 bases. Germline-derived CDR1 and CDR2 are SGHRS and YFSETQ. This CDR3 region has 15 residues. V dropped 0 bases and J dropped 5; count of bases not matched to a gene: 3.

The genes are TRBV5-4 and TRBJ1-2, with a weak D call TRBD1 (6 bases). Germline V CDR1 and CDR2: SGHNT, YYREEE (reference sequence). This CDR3 comprises 13 residues. The V end lost 0 bases, the J end lost 5 bases, and 8 bases lay between the germline ends. The CDR3: CASSLDRDYGYTF. CDR3 nucleotides: TGTGCCAGCAGCTTGGACAGGGATTATGGCTACACCTTC.